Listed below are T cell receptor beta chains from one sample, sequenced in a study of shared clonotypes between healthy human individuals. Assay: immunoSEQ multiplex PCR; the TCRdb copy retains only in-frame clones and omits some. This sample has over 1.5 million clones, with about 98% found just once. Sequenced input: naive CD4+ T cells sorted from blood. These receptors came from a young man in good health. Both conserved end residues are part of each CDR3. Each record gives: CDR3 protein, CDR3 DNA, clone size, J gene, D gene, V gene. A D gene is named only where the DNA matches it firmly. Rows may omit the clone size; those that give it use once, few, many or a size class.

CDR3: CASSAHWGEATGELFF
DNA: TGTGCCAGCAGTGCCCACTGGGGGGAGGCGACCGGGGAGCTGTTTTTT
size: .
J: TRBJ2-2
D: .
V: TRBV6-1

CDR3: CASSLYSTPGPYGYTF
DNA: TGTGCCAGCAGCTTATACTCAACCCCGGGGCCGTATGGCTACACCTTC
size: .
J: TRBJ1-2
D: .
V: TRBV11-2

CDR3: CASRGTGKGQPQHF
DNA: TGTGCCAGCAGAGGGACAGGGAAGGGACAGCCCCAGCATTTT
size: .
J: TRBJ1-5
D: TRBD1
V: TRBV25-1

CDR3: CASSSGRTGVYGTQYF
DNA: TGTGCCAGCAGTTCCGGTAGGACAGGGGTTTACGGTACGCAGTATTTT
size: .
J: TRBJ2-3
D: TRBD1
V: TRBV27

CDR3: CASSPWGSSGANVLTF
DNA: TGTGCCAGCAGCCCATGGGGCTCCTCTGGGGCCAACGTCCTGACTTTC
size: .
J: TRBJ2-6
D: .
V: TRBV7-6

CDR3: CAISNGLAGSSTDTQYF
DNA: TGTGCCATCAGTAATGGACTAGCGGGTTCTAGCACAGATACGCAGTATTTT
size: .
J: TRBJ2-3
D: TRBD2
V: TRBV10-3

CDR3: CASRGLAEYNEQFF
DNA: TGTGCCAGCAGGGGCCTAGCGGAGTACAATGAGCAGTTCTTC
size: .
J: TRBJ2-1
D: TRBD2
V: TRBV28

CDR3: CSVERGPSYNEQFF
DNA: TGCAGCGTTGAACGCGGACCATCCTACAATGAGCAGTTCTTC
size: .
J: TRBJ2-1
D: .
V: TRBV29-1

CDR3: CASSPRSQETQYF
DNA: TGTGCCAGCAGCCCGAGGTCCCAAGAGACCCAGTACTTC
size: .
J: TRBJ2-5
D: .
V: TRBV7-3

CDR3: CASSLDRGDNQPQHF
DNA: TGTGCCAGCAGCTTGGACAGGGGGGACAATCAGCCCCAGCATTTT
size: .
J: TRBJ1-5
D: TRBD1
V: TRBV5-4

CDR3: CASSLQTGRETQYF
DNA: TGCGCCAGCAGCCTGCAGACAGGGCGAGAGACCCAGTACTTC
size: .
J: TRBJ2-5
D: TRBD1
V: TRBV5-1

CDR3: CASSWTSGRIYNEQFF
DNA: TGTGCCAGCAGTTGGACTAGCGGGAGGATCTACAATGAGCAGTTCTTC
size: few
J: TRBJ2-1
D: TRBD2
V: TRBV28

CDR3: CASSTNTGGRYEQYF
DNA: TGTGCCAGTAGTACAAATACGGGCGGGAGATACGAGCAGTACTTC
size: .
J: TRBJ2-7
D: TRBD2
V: TRBV19

CDR3: CASSRTSGNYNEQFF
DNA: TGTGCCAGCAGCAGGACTAGCGGGAACTACAATGAGCAGTTCTTC
size: once
J: TRBJ2-1
D: TRBD2
V: TRBV7-8

CDR3: CASSPAGPAPIQYF
DNA: TGCGCCAGCAGTCCCGCGGGCCCTGCCCCCATTCAGTACTTC
size: .
J: TRBJ2-4
D: .
V: TRBV10-1

CDR3: CGLDRAGEQFF
DNA: TGCGGACTCGACAGGGCTGGTGAGCAGTTCTTC
size: .
J: TRBJ2-1
D: TRBD1
V: TRBV20-1

CDR3: CASRQGSGNTIYF
DNA: TGTGCCAGCAGACAGGGCTCTGGAAACACCATATATTTT
size: .
J: TRBJ1-3
D: .
V: TRBV2

CDR3: CASSGLAGISYEQYF
DNA: TGTGCCAGCAGCGGACTAGCGGGCATCTCCTACGAGCAGTACTTC
size: .
J: TRBJ2-7
D: TRBD2
V: TRBV28

CDR3: CASSRERQGYNEQFF
DNA: TGTGCCAGCAGCCGAGAGAGACAGGGCTACAATGAGCAGTTCTTC
size: .
J: TRBJ2-1
D: TRBD1
V: TRBV27

CDR3: CASSPGTSGHYNEQFF
DNA: TGCGCCAGCAGCCCAGGGACTAGCGGACACTACAATGAGCAGTTCTTC
size: .
J: TRBJ2-1
D: TRBD2
V: TRBV5-1

CDR3: CASSVGQYNEQFF
DNA: TGCGCCAGCAGCGTCGGACAGTACAATGAGCAGTTCTTC
size: .
J: TRBJ2-1
D: .
V: TRBV5-1

CDR3: CASSPKPPEGEAFF
DNA: TGTGCCAGCTCACCAAAGCCCCCCGAGGGAGAAGCTTTCTTT
size: .
J: TRBJ1-1
D: .
V: TRBV18

CDR3: CASSPISDFWTSGSRASYEQYF
DNA: TGTGCCAGCTCACCAATCTCGGACTTCTGGACTAGCGGGAGCCGAGCGTCCTACGAGCAGTACTTC
size: .
J: TRBJ2-7
D: TRBD2
V: TRBV18

CDR3: CASSEFGQINTEAFF
DNA: TGTGCCAGCAGTGAATTTGGACAGATTAACACTGAAGCTTTCTTT
size: .
J: TRBJ1-1
D: .
V: TRBV6-1

CDR3: CASSYDVSYEQYF
DNA: TGTGCCAGCAGTTACGATGTTTCCTACGAGCAGTACTTC
size: .
J: TRBJ2-7
D: .
V: TRBV6-6

CDR3: CASSLAGESYEQYF
DNA: TGTGCCAGCAGTCTAGCGGGTGAAAGCTACGAGCAGTACTTC
size: .
J: TRBJ2-7
D: TRBD2
V: TRBV28

CDR3: CASSSLPGTSGREIAAYEQYF
DNA: TGTGCCAGCAGCTCACTACCTGGGACTAGCGGGAGAGAGATAGCTGCTTACGAGCAGTACTTC
size: .
J: TRBJ2-7
D: TRBD2
V: TRBV7-6

CDR3: CASSPSRDGSYEQYF
DNA: TGTGCCAGCTCCCCAAGCAGGGACGGCTCCTACGAGCAGTACTTC
size: .
J: TRBJ2-7
D: .
V: TRBV18

CDR3: CASSSADTQYF
DNA: TGCGCCAGCAGCTCTGCAGATACGCAGTATTTT
size: .
J: TRBJ2-3
D: .
V: TRBV4-1

CDR3: CASSQVAGTVAYEQYF
DNA: TGCGCCAGCAGCCAAGTTGCCGGGACAGTAGCCTACGAGCAGTACTTC
size: .
J: TRBJ2-7
D: TRBD1
V: TRBV4-1

CDR3: CAWSQGDTQYF
DNA: TGTGCCTGGTCTCAGGGAGATACGCAGTATTTT
size: .
J: TRBJ2-3
D: .
V: TRBV30

CDR3: CASSFWTSGSYEQYF
DNA: TGTGCCAGCAGCTTTTGGACTAGCGGGAGTTACGAGCAGTACTTC
size: .
J: TRBJ2-7
D: TRBD2
V: TRBV5-6

CDR3: CASSPTGGGYEQYF
DNA: TGTGCCAGCAGCCCCACAGGGGGCGGCTACGAGCAGTACTTC
size: once
J: TRBJ2-7
D: TRBD1
V: TRBV7-3

CDR3: CASSPYEGSEQFF
DNA: TGTGCCAGCTCACCGTATGAGGGAAGTGAGCAGTTCTTC
size: .
J: TRBJ2-1
D: .
V: TRBV18

CDR3: CASRIKSNQPQHF
DNA: TGTGCCAGCAGGATAAAAAGCAATCAGCCCCAGCATTTT
size: .
J: TRBJ1-5
D: .
V: TRBV6-5

CDR3: CASSLLQETQYF
DNA: TGTGCCAGTAGTCTTCTGCAAGAGACCCAGTACTTC
size: .
J: TRBJ2-5
D: .
V: TRBV19

CDR3: CAISGTGPEQYF
DNA: TGTGCCATCAGTGGGACAGGACCCGAGCAGTACTTC
size: .
J: TRBJ2-7
D: TRBD1
V: TRBV10-3

CDR3: CASSSGPGQGGQTQYF
DNA: TGCGCCAGCAGCTCTGGCCCGGGACAGGGAGGGCAGACCCAGTACTTC
size: .
J: TRBJ2-5
D: TRBD1
V: TRBV5-1

CDR3: CASRLTLRASGETQYF
DNA: TGTGCAAGTCGCCTAACCCTCCGGGCCTCTGGAGAGACCCAGTACTTC
size: .
J: TRBJ2-5
D: .
V: TRBV12-2

CDR3: CASSVDGTGGVNTEAFF
DNA: TGTGCCAGCAGCGTAGATGGGACAGGGGGCGTCAACACTGAAGCTTTCTTT
size: .
J: TRBJ1-1
D: TRBD1
V: TRBV9

CDR3: CASSFGQIGTDTQYF
DNA: TGTGCCAGCAGTTTTGGCCAGATTGGGACAGATACGCAGTATTTT
size: .
J: TRBJ2-3
D: .
V: TRBV28

CDR3: CASSLVQRENTGELFF
DNA: TGTGCCAGCAGCTTAGTTCAGCGGGAGAACACCGGGGAGCTGTTTTTT
size: .
J: TRBJ2-2
D: TRBD2
V: TRBV7-9

CDR3: CASSYSRQGSTEAFF
DNA: TGTGCCAGCAGTTACTCAAGACAGGGGAGCACTGAAGCTTTCTTT
size: .
J: TRBJ1-1
D: TRBD1
V: TRBV6-5

CDR3: CASGQGWPQHF
DNA: TGCGCCAGCGGACAGGGTTGGCCCCAGCATTTT
size: .
J: TRBJ1-5
D: TRBD1
V: TRBV10-1

CDR3: CASSIIPSGANEQFF
DNA: TGTGCCAGTAGTATAATTCCTAGCGGAGCCAATGAGCAGTTCTTC
size: .
J: TRBJ2-1
D: TRBD2
V: TRBV19

CDR3: CASSYTSVEQYF
DNA: TGTGCCAGCAGCTATACTAGCGTAGAGCAGTACTTC
size: .
J: TRBJ2-7
D: TRBD2
V: TRBV6-6

CDR3: CASMGQGDTEAFF
DNA: TGTGCCAGCATGGGGCAGGGAGACACTGAAGCTTTCTTT
size: .
J: TRBJ1-1
D: .
V: TRBV7-2

CDR3: CATSRDQGTGETFF
DNA: TGTGCCACCAGCAGAGATCAAGGGACAGGGGAAACTTTCTTT
size: .
J: TRBJ1-1
D: TRBD1
V: TRBV15

CDR3: CASSLANEQFF
DNA: TGTGCCAGCAGCTTGGCCAATGAGCAGTTCTTC
size: few
J: TRBJ2-1
D: .
V: TRBV5-4

CDR3: CASRGGRLSSYEQYF
DNA: TGTGCCAGCAGGGGGGGGCGTCTTAGCTCCTACGAGCAGTACTTC
size: .
J: TRBJ2-7
D: .
V: TRBV2

CDR3: CASSLREAAYEQYF
DNA: TGTGCCAGCAGCTTAAGGGAGGCGGCCTACGAGCAGTACTTC
size: .
J: TRBJ2-7
D: .
V: TRBV7-2

CDR3: CASSPAGLYEQYF
DNA: TGTGCCAGCAGCCCAGCGGGGCTATACGAGCAGTACTTC
size: .
J: TRBJ2-7
D: TRBD2
V: TRBV5-4

CDR3: CASSPGLGHMGRGVTYNEQFF
DNA: TGTGCCAGCTCACCAGGATTGGGCCACATGGGGCGCGGGGTAACCTACAATGAGCAGTTCTTC
size: .
J: TRBJ2-1
D: .
V: TRBV18

CDR3: CSVVYSYSYEQYF
DNA: TGCAGCGTGGTATATAGCTACTCCTACGAGCAGTACTTC
size: .
J: TRBJ2-7
D: .
V: TRBV29-1

CDR3: CASSNRGWNTEAFF
DNA: TGCGCCAGCAGCAACAGGGGGTGGAACACTGAAGCTTTCTTT
size: once
J: TRBJ1-1
D: TRBD1
V: TRBV5-1

CDR3: CATPHGGRNNEQFF
DNA: TGTGCCACCCCCCATGGGGGGCGAAACAATGAGCAGTTCTTC
size: .
J: TRBJ2-1
D: .
V: TRBV2

CDR3: CASSFGTVNTEAFF
DNA: TGTGCCAGCAGTTTCGGGACAGTGAACACTGAAGCTTTCTTT
size: .
J: TRBJ1-1
D: TRBD1
V: TRBV27

CDR3: CASRTAKNQPQHF
DNA: TGTGCCAGCAGGACAGCTAAAAATCAGCCCCAGCATTTT
size: .
J: TRBJ1-5
D: .
V: TRBV6-5

CDR3: CASSNTWGDEQYF
DNA: TGTGCCAGCTCCAACACGTGGGGCGACGAGCAGTACTTC
size: .
J: TRBJ2-7
D: .
V: TRBV18